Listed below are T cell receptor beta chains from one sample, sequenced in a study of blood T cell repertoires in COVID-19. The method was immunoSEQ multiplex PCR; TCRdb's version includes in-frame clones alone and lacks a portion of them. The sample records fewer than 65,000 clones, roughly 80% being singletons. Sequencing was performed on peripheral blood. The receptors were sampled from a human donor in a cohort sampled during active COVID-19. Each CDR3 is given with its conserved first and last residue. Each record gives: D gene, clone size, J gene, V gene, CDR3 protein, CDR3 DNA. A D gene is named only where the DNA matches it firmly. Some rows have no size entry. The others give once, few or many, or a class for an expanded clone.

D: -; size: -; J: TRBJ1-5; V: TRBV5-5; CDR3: CASSFDPVNQPQHF; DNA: TGTGCCAGCAGCTTTGATCCGGTCAATCAGCCCCAGCATTTT
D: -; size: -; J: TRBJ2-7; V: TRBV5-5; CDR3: CASSLGSGISYEQYF; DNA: TGTGCCAGCAGCTTGGGGTCAGGGATCAGCTACGAGCAGTACTTC
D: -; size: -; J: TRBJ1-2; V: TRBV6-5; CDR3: CASSFRRVTPNGYTF; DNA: TGTGCCAGCAGTTTCCGGAGGGTGACCCCAAATGGCTACACCTTC
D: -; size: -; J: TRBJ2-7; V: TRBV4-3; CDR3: CASSQDVGGSYEQYF; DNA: TGCGCCAGCAGCCAAGACGTCGGGGGCTCCTACGAGCAGTACTTC
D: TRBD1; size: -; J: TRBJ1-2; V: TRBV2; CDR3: CASSRDREKGFYGYTF; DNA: TGTGCCAGCAGTCGGGACAGGGAGAAGGGGTTCTATGGCTACACCTTC
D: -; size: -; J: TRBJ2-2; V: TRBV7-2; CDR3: CASSLRRDTLAELFF; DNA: TGTGCCAGCAGCTTAAGACGGGACACATTGGCGGAGCTGTTTTTT
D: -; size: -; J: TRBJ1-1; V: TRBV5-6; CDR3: CASQDFGNTEAFF; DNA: TGTGCCAGCCAGGATTTTGGGAACACTGAAGCTTTCTTT
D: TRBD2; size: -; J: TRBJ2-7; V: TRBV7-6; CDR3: CASSLVVSGGEQYF; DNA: TGTGCCAGCAGCTTAGTGGTTAGCGGGGGGGAGCAGTACTTC
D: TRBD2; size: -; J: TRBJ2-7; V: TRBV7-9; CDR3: CASSFRLAGAYEQYF; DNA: TGTGCCAGCAGCTTCAGACTAGCGGGAGCCTACGAGCAGTACTTC
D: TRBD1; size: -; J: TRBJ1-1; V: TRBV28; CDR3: CASSGNRGLGTEAFF; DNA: TGTGCCAGCAGCGGTAACAGGGGATTGGGCACTGAAGCTTTCTTT
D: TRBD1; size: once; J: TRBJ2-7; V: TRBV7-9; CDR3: CASSPQDRAEQYF; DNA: TGTGCCAGCAGCCCCCAGGACAGGGCCGAGCAGTACTTC
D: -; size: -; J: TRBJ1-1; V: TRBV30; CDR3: CAWSTGITEAFF; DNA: TGTGCCTGGAGTACGGGGATAACTGAAGCTTTCTTT
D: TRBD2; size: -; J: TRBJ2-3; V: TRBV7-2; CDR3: CASSLGGRTSTDTQYF; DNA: TGTGCCAGCAGCTTAGGCGGGAGGACCAGCACAGATACGCAGTATTTT
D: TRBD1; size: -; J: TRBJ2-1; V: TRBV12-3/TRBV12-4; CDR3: CASRGQGGNEQFF; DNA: TGTGCCAGCAGGGGACAGGGGGGGAATGAGCAGTTCTTC
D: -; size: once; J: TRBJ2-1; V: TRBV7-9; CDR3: CASSLKGGQAYNEQFF; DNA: TGTGCCAGCAGCTTAAAGGGGGGGCAGGCCTACAATGAGCAGTTCTTC
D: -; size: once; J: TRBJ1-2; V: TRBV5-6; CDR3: CASSLEGYGYTF; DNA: TGTGCCAGCAGCCTTGAGGGCTATGGCTACACCTTC
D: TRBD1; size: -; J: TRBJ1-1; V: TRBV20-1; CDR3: CSASDTGQGLGTEAFF; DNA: TGCAGTGCTAGTGATACGGGACAGGGATTAGGCACTGAAGCTTTCTTT
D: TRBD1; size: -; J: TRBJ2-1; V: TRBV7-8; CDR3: CASSLGRQGIEQFF; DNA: TGTGCCAGCAGCTTAGGTAGACAGGGGATTGAGCAGTTCTTC
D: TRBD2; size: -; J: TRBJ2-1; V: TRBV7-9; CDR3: CASSLADGRVDEQFF; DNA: TGTGCCAGCAGCTTAGCGGACGGGAGGGTCGATGAGCAGTTCTTC
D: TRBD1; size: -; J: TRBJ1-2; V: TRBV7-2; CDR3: CASSPAAGQGLGYTF; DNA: TGTGCCAGCTCCCCGGCCGCGGGACAGGGGCTTGGCTACACCTTC
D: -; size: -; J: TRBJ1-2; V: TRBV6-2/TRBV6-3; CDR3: CASSYSGPYYGYTF; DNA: TGTGCCAGCAGTTACTCGGGGCCTTATTATGGCTACACCTTC
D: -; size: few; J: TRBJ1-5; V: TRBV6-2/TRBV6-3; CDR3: CASSIGHEGQPQHF; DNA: TGTGCCAGCAGTATTGGACACGAAGGTCAGCCCCAGCATTTT